The sequence of this T cell receptor beta chain was determined in a study of vaccination and CD4 T cells after COVID-19. This clonotype has only a few counts. As yet, its antigen is unknown. The Oncomine TCR Beta short-read assay sequenced DNA from cultured CD4+ T cells. MiXCR was run by TCRdb on the PCR reads, yielding one entry per CDR3 protein. Of around 15,000 distinct CDR3 sequences listed, more than 30% are singletons. Regarding treatment: approximately 10-day PBMC culture with coronavirus spike peptide pools or control peptides (ViraFEST assay). Germline CDR1 is GTSNPN and CDR2 is SVGIG (reference sequence). V lost 1 base, J lost 10 bases, and 9 bases stayed unmatched. The CDR3 is 14 amino acids.

The specimen was CD4+ T cells from blood, cultured in vitro, collected before SARS-CoV-2 vaccination. The rearrangement links TRBV30 to TRBJ2-7, with 11 bases lining up with TRBD2. The origin of this receptor is a human donor who received a COVID-19 vaccine. CDR3 sequence (DNA): TGTGCCTGGAGTGCCTCCGGGACTAGCGGAGATCAGTACTTC. Encoded protein: CAWSASGTSGDQYF.